Listed below are T cell receptor beta chains from one sample, sequenced in a study of T cell changes during pregnancy in multiple sclerosis. Method: immunoSEQ multiplex PCR; TCRdb's copy keeps in-frame clones and lacks some. The table shows tens of thousands of clones, with around 87% occurring only once. The source material was CD4+ T cells from peripheral blood mononuclear cells, sampled in the second trimester of pregnancy. Source of these receptors: a female donor in good health, enrolled as a control in a pregnancy study. Each CDR3 is given with its conserved first and last residue. Each record gives: clone size, D gene, V gene, J gene, CDR3 DNA, CDR3 protein. A D gene is named only where the DNA matches it firmly. A row's size may be missing; if present it is once, few, many or a size class.

clone_size: -; d_call: -; v_call: TRBV5-6; j_call: TRBJ2-3; cdr3_nt: TGTGCCAGCAGCTTGGTCAGGGGCACAGATACGCAGTATTTT; cdr3_aa: CASSLVRGTDTQYF
clone_size: -; d_call: TRBD1; v_call: TRBV6-6; j_call: TRBJ1-2; cdr3_nt: TGTGCCAGCAGTTATACCTTGGAAGGGGGCGATGGCTACACCTTC; cdr3_aa: CASSYTLEGGDGYTF
clone_size: -; d_call: -; v_call: TRBV9; j_call: TRBJ2-5; cdr3_nt: TGTGCCAGCAGCCCGGGGACAATCAAAGAGACCCAGTACTTC; cdr3_aa: CASSPGTIKETQYF
clone_size: -; d_call: -; v_call: TRBV6-4; j_call: TRBJ1-3; cdr3_nt: TGTGCCAGCAGTGAGATGGGGGCGTCCGGAAACACCATATATTTT; cdr3_aa: CASSEMGASGNTIYF
clone_size: -; d_call: TRBD1; v_call: TRBV5-1; j_call: TRBJ2-7; cdr3_nt: TGCGCCAGCAGCTTGGCTTGGACAGGGCATACCTACGAGCAGTACTTC; cdr3_aa: CASSLAWTGHTYEQYF
clone_size: few; d_call: -; v_call: TRBV5-6; j_call: TRBJ2-5; cdr3_nt: TGTGCCAGCAGCTCCACCCGAGGAGGGGGGGTTAGAGAGACCCAGTACTTC; cdr3_aa: CASSSTRGGGVRETQYF
clone_size: -; d_call: TRBD1; v_call: TRBV9; j_call: TRBJ2-3; cdr3_nt: TGTGCCAGCAGCGGAGGGGACAGAAGCACAGATACGCAGTATTTT; cdr3_aa: CASSGGDRSTDTQYF
clone_size: -; d_call: -; v_call: TRBV4-3; j_call: TRBJ1-1; cdr3_nt: TGCGCCAGCAGCCAGGGTCCAGGGAGGGGGACTGAAGCTTTCTTT; cdr3_aa: CASSQGPGRGTEAFF
clone_size: -; d_call: -; v_call: TRBV5-5; j_call: TRBJ1-6; cdr3_nt: TGTGCCAGCGGATGGGTGGCAGGGGATTCACCCCTCCACTTT; cdr3_aa: CASGWVAGDSPLHF
clone_size: -; d_call: TRBD1; v_call: TRBV19; j_call: TRBJ1-3; cdr3_nt: TGTGCCAGTACCCCGGACAGGCCCTCTGGAAACACCATATATTTT; cdr3_aa: CASTPDRPSGNTIYF
clone_size: -; d_call: TRBD2; v_call: TRBV6-5; j_call: TRBJ2-7; cdr3_nt: TGTGCCACCTGGACTAGCGCGACCTACGAGCAGTACTTC; cdr3_aa: CATWTSATYEQYF
clone_size: -; d_call: -; v_call: TRBV19; j_call: TRBJ2-3; cdr3_nt: TGTGCCAGTAGTCCGGCAGGCTCGCTCACAGATACGCAGTATTTT; cdr3_aa: CASSPAGSLTDTQYF
clone_size: -; d_call: TRBD2; v_call: TRBV9; j_call: TRBJ2-2; cdr3_nt: TGTGCCAGCAGCGCGACTAGCGGGGGGGCCACCGGGGAGCTGTTTTTT; cdr3_aa: CASSATSGGATGELFF
clone_size: -; d_call: TRBD1; v_call: TRBV11-3; j_call: TRBJ1-1; cdr3_nt: TGTGCCAGCAGCGCTCAACAGGGGACCGGGGCTTTCTTT; cdr3_aa: CASSAQQGTGAFF
clone_size: -; d_call: -; v_call: TRBV6-4; j_call: TRBJ2-1; cdr3_nt: TGTGCCAGCAGTGACTCGGCAGGGGTCAATGAGCAGTTCTTC; cdr3_aa: CASSDSAGVNEQFF
clone_size: -; d_call: TRBD1; v_call: TRBV13; j_call: TRBJ1-3; cdr3_nt: TGTGCCAGCACACATACAGGGGGACGAAACACCATATATTTT; cdr3_aa: CASTHTGGRNTIYF
clone_size: few; d_call: -; v_call: TRBV10-3; j_call: TRBJ1-1; cdr3_nt: TGTGCTTCCACGGGATTTACCAGAGCTGAAGCTTTCTTT; cdr3_aa: CASTGFTRAEAFF
clone_size: -; d_call: -; v_call: TRBV27; j_call: TRBJ2-7; cdr3_nt: TGTGCCAGCAGTCCGCGGGGGCTCCATTCCAGCGAGCAGTACTTC; cdr3_aa: CASSPRGLHSSEQYF
clone_size: -; d_call: TRBD1; v_call: TRBV7-3; j_call: TRBJ2-7; cdr3_nt: TGTGCCAGCAGCTCCTGGACAGGTAGCTCCTACGAGCAGTACTTC; cdr3_aa: CASSSWTGSSYEQYF
clone_size: medium-sized; d_call: -; v_call: TRBV25-1; j_call: TRBJ1-1; cdr3_nt: TGTGCCAGCAGCCCTGCGGGGGGAGCGAACACTGAAGCTTTCTTT; cdr3_aa: CASSPAGGANTEAFF
clone_size: -; d_call: -; v_call: TRBV16; j_call: TRBJ1-6; cdr3_nt: TGTGCCAGCAGCCAATACCCAGGGCCTTCAGCACCCCTCCACTTT; cdr3_aa: CASSQYPGPSAPLHF
clone_size: -; d_call: TRBD1; v_call: TRBV29-1; j_call: TRBJ1-6; cdr3_nt: TGCAGCGTACTTGCCCCGGGACAGGGAGCAGGGGAACCTAATTCACCCCTCCACTTT; cdr3_aa: CSVLAPGQGAGEPNSPLHF
clone_size: -; d_call: -; v_call: TRBV6-5; j_call: TRBJ2-1; cdr3_nt: TGTGCCAGCAGTTCCGTGAGGCGGGCCTACAATGAGCAGTTCTTC; cdr3_aa: CASSSVRRAYNEQFF
clone_size: -; d_call: TRBD1; v_call: TRBV5-6; j_call: TRBJ1-5; cdr3_nt: TGTGCCAGCAGCTTGATGACAGGGGGCATTCAGCCCCAGCATTTT; cdr3_aa: CASSLMTGGIQPQHF
clone_size: -; d_call: TRBD1; v_call: TRBV6-6; j_call: TRBJ2-2; cdr3_nt: TGTGCCAGCAGTTACCTCAGGACAGGGGGAACCGGGGAGCTGTTTTTT; cdr3_aa: CASSYLRTGGTGELFF
clone_size: -; d_call: TRBD2; v_call: TRBV10-2; j_call: TRBJ2-3; cdr3_nt: TGCGCCAGCAGTGATAGGACTAGCGGTCCGTATTTT; cdr3_aa: CASSDRTSGPYF